The source of this T cell receptor (beta chain) is a study of identical twins. General study points: Low generation-probability sequences were in excess among twin-shared out-of-frame alpha sequences. Analyses of zero insertions could, in part, be confounded by invariant MAIT and iNKT cells.

This clonotype was recorded at least ten times. Its antigen remains unknown. One entry per CDR3 protein results from TCRdb running MiXCR on the 5' RACE reads. The repertoire holds under 450,000 distinct CDR3 sequences, with about a fifth as singletons. The ends lost 6 bases at V and 3 bases at J; junction bases unmatched: 9. The CDR3 contains 14 residues. Germline assignment: CDR1 GTSNPN and CDR2 SVGIG (reference sequence). The TCR comes from a man in his forties or fifties in good health. This chain joins TRBV30 and TRBJ2-7; 9 positions agree with TRBD1. Sample: naive T cells sorted from blood. The CDR3 sequence: CACIPRDRVYEQYF. For the CDR3, the DNA is TGTGCCTGCATCCCCCGGGACAGGGTCTACGAGCAGTACTTC.